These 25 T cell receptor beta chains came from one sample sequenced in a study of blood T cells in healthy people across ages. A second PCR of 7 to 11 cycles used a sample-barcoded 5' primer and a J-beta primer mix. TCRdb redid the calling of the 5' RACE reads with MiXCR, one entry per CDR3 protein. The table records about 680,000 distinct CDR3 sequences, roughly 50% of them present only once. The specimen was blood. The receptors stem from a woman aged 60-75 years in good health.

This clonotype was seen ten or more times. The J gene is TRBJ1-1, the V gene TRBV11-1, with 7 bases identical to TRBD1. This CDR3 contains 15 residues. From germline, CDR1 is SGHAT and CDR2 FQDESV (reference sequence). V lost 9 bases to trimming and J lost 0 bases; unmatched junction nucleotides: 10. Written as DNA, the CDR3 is TGTGCCAGTGGGGGACAGACAAGGATGAACACTGAAGCTTTCTTT. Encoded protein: CASGGQTRMNTEAFF.

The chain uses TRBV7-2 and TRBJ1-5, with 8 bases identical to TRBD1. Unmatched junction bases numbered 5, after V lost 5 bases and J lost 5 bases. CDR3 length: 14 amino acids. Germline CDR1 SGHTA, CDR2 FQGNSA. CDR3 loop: CASSPRQGHQPQHF. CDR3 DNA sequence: TGTGCCAGCAGCCCACGACAGGGGCATCAGCCCCAGCATTTT.

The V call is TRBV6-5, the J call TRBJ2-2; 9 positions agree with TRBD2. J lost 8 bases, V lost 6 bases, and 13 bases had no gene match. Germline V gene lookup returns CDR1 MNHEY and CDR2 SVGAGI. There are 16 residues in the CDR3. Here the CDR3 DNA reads TGTGCCAGCAGACCACCGGGACTAGCTCATCGGGGGGAGCTGTTTTTT. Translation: CASRPPGLAHRGELFF.

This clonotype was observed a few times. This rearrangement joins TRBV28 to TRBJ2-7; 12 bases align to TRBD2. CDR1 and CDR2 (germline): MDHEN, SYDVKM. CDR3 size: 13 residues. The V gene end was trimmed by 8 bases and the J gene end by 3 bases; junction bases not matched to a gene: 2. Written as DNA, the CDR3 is TGTGCCAGCGGGACTAGCGGGTTCTACGAGCAGTACTTC. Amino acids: CASGTSGFYEQYF.

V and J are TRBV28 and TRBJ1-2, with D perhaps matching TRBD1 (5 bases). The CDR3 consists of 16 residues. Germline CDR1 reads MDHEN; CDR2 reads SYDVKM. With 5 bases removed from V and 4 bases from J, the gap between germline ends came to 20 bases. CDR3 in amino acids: CASSGGGLRGGYGYTF. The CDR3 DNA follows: TGTGCCAGCAGTGGGGGAGGGCTTCGAGGAGGCTATGGCTACACCTTC.

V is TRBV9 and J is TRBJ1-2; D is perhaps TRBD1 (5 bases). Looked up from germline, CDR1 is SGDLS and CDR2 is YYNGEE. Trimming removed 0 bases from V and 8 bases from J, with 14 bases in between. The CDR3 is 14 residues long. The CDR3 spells CASSVEGGTRGYTF. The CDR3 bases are TGTGCCAGCAGCGTAGAGGGTGGGACTCGCGGCTACACCTTC.

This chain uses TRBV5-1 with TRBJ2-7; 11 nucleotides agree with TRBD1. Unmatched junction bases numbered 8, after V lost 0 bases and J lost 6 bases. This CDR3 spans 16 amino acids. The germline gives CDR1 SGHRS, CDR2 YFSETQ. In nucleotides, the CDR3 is TGCGCCAGCAGCTTGGAGCTGGACAGGGGGCCTCGCGAGCAGTACTTC. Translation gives CASSLELDRGPREQYF.

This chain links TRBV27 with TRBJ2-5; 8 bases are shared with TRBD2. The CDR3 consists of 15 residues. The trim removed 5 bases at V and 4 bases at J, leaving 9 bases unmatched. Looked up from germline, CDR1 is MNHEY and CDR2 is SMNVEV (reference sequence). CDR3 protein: CASSPRAGVGETQYF. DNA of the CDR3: TGTGCCAGCAGTCCGCGAGCGGGAGTGGGAGAGACCCAGTACTTC.

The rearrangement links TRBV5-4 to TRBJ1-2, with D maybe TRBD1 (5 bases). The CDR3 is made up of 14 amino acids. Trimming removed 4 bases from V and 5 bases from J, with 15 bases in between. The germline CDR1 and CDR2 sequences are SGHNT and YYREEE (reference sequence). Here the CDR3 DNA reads TGTGCCAGCAGCCATCGCTCGGGGGGGTATGGCTACACCTTC. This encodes CASSHRSGGYGYTF.

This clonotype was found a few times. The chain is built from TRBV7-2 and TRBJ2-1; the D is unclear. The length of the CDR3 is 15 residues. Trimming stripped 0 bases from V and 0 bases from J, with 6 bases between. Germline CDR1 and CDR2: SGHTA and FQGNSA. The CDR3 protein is CASSLAFSSYNEQFF. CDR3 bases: TGTGCCAGCAGCTTAGCTTTCAGCTCCTACAATGAGCAGTTCTTC.

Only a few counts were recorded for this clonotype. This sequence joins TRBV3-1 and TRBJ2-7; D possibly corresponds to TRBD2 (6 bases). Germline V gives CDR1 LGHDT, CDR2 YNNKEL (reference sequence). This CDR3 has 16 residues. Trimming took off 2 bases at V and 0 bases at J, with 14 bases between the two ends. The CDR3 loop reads CASSQRPGVVSYEQYF. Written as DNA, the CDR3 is TGTGCCAGCAGCCAACGACCGGGAGTAGTCTCCTACGAGCAGTACTTC.

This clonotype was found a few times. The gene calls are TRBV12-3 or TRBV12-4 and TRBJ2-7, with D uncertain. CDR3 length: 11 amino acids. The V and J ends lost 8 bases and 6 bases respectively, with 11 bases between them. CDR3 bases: TGTGCCAGCGCCAAATCTGCCGAGCAGTACTTC. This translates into CASAKSAEQYF.

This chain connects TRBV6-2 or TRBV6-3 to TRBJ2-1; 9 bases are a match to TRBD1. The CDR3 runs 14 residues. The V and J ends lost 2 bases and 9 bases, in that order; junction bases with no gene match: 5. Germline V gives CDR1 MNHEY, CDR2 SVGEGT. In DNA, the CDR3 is TGTGCCAGCAGTTACCCGGACAGGGGCGGTGAGCAGTTCTTC. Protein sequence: CASSYPDRGGEQFF.

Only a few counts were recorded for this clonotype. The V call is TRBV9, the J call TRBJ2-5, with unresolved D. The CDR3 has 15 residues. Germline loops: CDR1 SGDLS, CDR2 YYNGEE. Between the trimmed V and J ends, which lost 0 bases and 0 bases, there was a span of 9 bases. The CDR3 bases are TGTGCCAGCAGCGTAGTGGGCAGCTACCAAGAGACCCAGTACTTC. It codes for CASSVVGSYQETQYF.

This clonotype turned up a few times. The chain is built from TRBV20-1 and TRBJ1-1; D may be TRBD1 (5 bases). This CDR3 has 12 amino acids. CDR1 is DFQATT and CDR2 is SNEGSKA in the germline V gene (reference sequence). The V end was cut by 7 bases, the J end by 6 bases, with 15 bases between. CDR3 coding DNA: TGCAGTGGAAGGACATTTCGATCTGAAGCTTTCTTT. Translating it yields CSGRTFRSEAFF.

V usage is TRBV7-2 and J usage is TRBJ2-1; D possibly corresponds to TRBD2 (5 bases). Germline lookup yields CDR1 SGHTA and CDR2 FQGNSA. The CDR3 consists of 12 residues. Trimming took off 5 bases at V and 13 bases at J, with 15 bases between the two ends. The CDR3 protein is CASSPRGPIQFF. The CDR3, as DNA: TGTGCCAGCAGCCCACGGGGTCCCATCCAGTTCTTC.

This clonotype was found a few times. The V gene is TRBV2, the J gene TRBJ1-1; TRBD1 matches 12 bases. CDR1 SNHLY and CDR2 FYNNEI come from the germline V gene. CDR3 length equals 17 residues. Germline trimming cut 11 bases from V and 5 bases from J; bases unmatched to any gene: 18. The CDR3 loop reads CAGHRDRGRLTETEAFF. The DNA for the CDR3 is TGTGCCGGACACCGGGACAGGGGGCGCCTAACGGAGACTGAAGCTTTCTTT.

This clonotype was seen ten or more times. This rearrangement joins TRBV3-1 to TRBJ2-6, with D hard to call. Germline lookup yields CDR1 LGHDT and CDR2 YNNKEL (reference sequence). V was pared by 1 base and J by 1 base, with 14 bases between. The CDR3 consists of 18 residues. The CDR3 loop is CASSQGRLYQSGANVLTF. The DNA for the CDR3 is TGTGCCAGCAGCCAAGGTCGATTATACCAGTCTGGGGCCAACGTCCTGACTTTC. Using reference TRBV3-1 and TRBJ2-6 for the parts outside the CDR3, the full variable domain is DTAVSQTPKYLVTQMGNDKSIKCEQNLGHDTMYWYKQDSKKFLKIMFSYNNKELIINETVPNRFSPKSPDKAHLNLHINSLELGDSAVYFCASSQGRLYQSGANVLTFGAGSRLTVL.

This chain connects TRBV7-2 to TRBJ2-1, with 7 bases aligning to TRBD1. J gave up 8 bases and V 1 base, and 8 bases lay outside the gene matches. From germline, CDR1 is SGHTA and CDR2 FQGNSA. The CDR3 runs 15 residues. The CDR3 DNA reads TGTGCCAGCAGCTTAGGAAGGGGGCGGAGGTATGAGCAGTTCTTC. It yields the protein CASSLGRGRRYEQFF. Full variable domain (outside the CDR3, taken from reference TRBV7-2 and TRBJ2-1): GAGVSQSPSNKVTEKGKDVELRCDPISGHTALYWYRQSLGQGLEFLIYFQGNSAPDKSGLPSDRFSAERTGGSVSTLTIQRTQQEDSAVYLCASSLGRGRRYEQFFGPGTRLTVL.

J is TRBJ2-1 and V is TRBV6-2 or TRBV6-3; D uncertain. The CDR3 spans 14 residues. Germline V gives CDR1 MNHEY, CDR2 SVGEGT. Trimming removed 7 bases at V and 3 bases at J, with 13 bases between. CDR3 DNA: TGTGCCAGCACGAACACACCCCTCTACAATGAGCAGTTCTTC. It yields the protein CASTNTPLYNEQFF.

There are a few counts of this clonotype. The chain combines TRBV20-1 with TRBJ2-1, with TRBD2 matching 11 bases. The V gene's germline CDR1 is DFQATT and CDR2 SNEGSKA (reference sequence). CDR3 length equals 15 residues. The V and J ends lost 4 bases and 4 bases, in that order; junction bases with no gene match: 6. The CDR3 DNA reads TGCAGTGCTACCGGGACTAGCGGCCGATACAATGAGCAGTTCTTC. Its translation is CSATGTSGRYNEQFF.

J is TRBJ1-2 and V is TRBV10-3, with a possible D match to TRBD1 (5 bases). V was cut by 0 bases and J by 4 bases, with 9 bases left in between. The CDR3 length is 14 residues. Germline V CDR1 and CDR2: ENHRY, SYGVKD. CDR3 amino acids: CAISESAGPYGYTF. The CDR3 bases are TGTGCCATCAGTGAGTCCGCGGGACCCTATGGCTACACCTTC.

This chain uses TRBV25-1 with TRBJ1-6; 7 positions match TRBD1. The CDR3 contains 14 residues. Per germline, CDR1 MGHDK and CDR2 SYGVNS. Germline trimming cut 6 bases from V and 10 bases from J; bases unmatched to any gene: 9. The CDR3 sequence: CASSTTGEFSPLHF. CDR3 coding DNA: TGTGCCAGCAGCACTACAGGGGAGTTCTCACCCCTCCACTTT.

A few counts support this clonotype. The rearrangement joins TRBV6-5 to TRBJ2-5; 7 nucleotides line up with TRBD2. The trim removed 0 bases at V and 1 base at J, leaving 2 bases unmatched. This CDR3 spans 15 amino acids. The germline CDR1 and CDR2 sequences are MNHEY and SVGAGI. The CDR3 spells CASSYSTGGQETQYF. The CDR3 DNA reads TGTGCCAGCAGTTACTCCACGGGGGGCCAAGAGACCCAGTACTTC.

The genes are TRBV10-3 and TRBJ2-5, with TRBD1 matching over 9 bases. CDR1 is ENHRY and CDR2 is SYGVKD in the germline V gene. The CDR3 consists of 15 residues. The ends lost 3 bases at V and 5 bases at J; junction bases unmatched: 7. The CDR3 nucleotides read TGTGCCATCAGTGAACCGGGACAGGGTTTGGAGACCCAGTACTTC. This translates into CAISEPGQGLETQYF.